The rows below give T cell receptor beta chains drawn from one sample of a study of pediatric ulcerative colitis. Method: immunoSEQ multiplex PCR; TCRdb's copy keeps in-frame clones and lacks some. The sample lists tens of thousands of clones; 75% to 90% were seen once. Input material: blood. These receptors were collected from a boy aged 5-17 years who was a control in a study of pediatric ulcerative colitis. Each CDR3 is given without its conserved first and last residue. The D gene is left open where the match is weak.

TRBV19,14,TRBJ2-1,-,ASSIPSRGRGNEQF
TRBV11-2,9,TRBJ2-3,-,ASSSTDTQY
TRBV11-2,13,TRBJ1-2,TRBD1,ASSLQGSVNYGYT
TRBV5-1,13,TRBJ1-3,TRBD1,ASRPGQGDGNTIY
TRBV6-4,9,TRBJ2-1,-,APKLGFEQF
TRBV7-2,13,TRBJ2-5,TRBD1,ASSSWDRGQETQY
TRBV7-2,10,TRBJ2-3,-,ASSLGTDTQY
TRBV7-2,12,TRBJ1-5,TRBD1,ASSSGTGGQPQH
TRBV19,12,TRBJ1-1,-,ASSGTLWNTEAF
TRBV2,10,TRBJ2-7,-,ASSGSDYEQY
TRBV11-3,13,TRBJ1-1,-,ASSPGPEQNTEAF
TRBV4-3,17,TRBJ2-2,TRBD2,ASSQGASGGQTNTGELF
TRBV4-1,12,TRBJ1-5,-,ASSQEQPNQPQH
TRBV19,12,TRBJ2-1,TRBD2,ASSMASGWNEQF
TRBV6-5,12,TRBJ2-4,-,ASSYSGLKNIQY
TRBV1,7,TRBJ2-3,-,DTTDTQY
TRBV10-3,13,TRBJ2-1,TRBD2,AISVQREGPGEQF
TRBV28,13,TRBJ2-7,-,ASSLRQEISYEQY
TRBV19,12,TRBJ2-1,-,ASSRGVSYNEQF
TRBV6-1,12,TRBJ1-1,-,ASSQPEGVTEAF
TRBV27,14,TRBJ2-7,-,ASSFSAGAITYEQY
TRBV19,12,TRBJ1-5,TRBD1,ASSTDRRNQPQH
TRBV28,15,TRBJ1-5,-,ASSLISGAARPQPQH
TRBV2,10,TRBJ2-7,-,ASSDLQVEQY
TRBV30,11,TRBJ1-2,-,AWSEVLDYGYT
TRBV25-1,12,TRBJ2-3,TRBD2,ASSEAGGKDTQY
TRBV2,12,TRBJ1-2,-,ASSISRDHDGYT
TRBV7-3,11,TRBJ2-7,TRBD2,ASRGGRRLEQY
TRBV4-2,15,TRBJ1-3,-,ASSQDGLVELGNTIY
TRBV5-8,12,TRBJ1-5,TRBD1,ASSSRGPDQPQH
TRBV29-1,9,TRBJ1-1,-,SFQGRGGAF
TRBV9,12,TRBJ2-3,TRBD1,ASSGGQSTDTQY
TRBV4-2,12,TRBJ1-1,TRBD1,ASSTNYRGTEAF
TRBV19,11,TRBJ2-3,-,ASSIQGTDTQY
TRBV2,12,TRBJ1-3,-,ASSPGRVGNTIY
TRBV10-3,12,TRBJ2-2,TRBD2,AIRGTIDTGELF
TRBV18,13,TRBJ2-3,-,ASSPQGSRTDTQY
TRBV7-9,13,TRBJ1-4,-,ASSSTGRGREKLF